This T cell receptor (beta chain) was identified during a study of CXCR3-negative and CXCR3-positive naive CD8 T cells. UMI-labeled 5' RACE TRB cDNA libraries were prepared from the cells. Each CDR3 protein gets one entry in TCRdb, which reprocessed the 5' RACE reads and gives no DNA. This repertoire includes 100,000 to 150,000 distinct CDR3 sequences. The germline gives CDR1 SEHNR, CDR2 FQNEAQ (reference sequence). The CDR3 covers 14 residues. The sample was naive CXCR3- CD8+ T cells from blood. This sample's subset: CD45RO-CCR7+CD27+CD95- naive CD8+ T cells lacking CXCR3 (TNR3-). The sequence came from a human donor in good health. Some clones in this sample may be carry-over from other donors' samples. This sequence joins TRBV7-9 and TRBJ2-3; TCRdb calls TRBD1, which cannot be checked without DNA. CDR3 sequence reads: CASSLVRGTDTQYF.